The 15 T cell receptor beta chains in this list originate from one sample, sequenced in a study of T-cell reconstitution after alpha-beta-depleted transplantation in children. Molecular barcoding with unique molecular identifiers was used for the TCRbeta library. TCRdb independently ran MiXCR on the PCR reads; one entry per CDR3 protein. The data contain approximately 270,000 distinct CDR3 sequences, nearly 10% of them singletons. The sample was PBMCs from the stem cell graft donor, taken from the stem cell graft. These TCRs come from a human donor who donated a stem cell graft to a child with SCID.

CDR3 bases: TGTGCCAGCACCCCGGGTCACACCGGGGAGCTGTTTTTT. It translates to CASTPGHTGELFF. The gene calls are TRBV12-3 or TRBV12-4 and TRBJ2-2; D is ambiguous. This CDR3 is built from 13 residues. Trimming removed 7 bases at V and 3 bases at J, with 9 bases between.

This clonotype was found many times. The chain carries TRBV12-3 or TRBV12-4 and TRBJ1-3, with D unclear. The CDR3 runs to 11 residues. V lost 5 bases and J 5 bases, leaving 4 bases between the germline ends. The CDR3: CASSPRNTIYF. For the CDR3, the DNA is TGTGCCAGCAGTCCGAGAAACACCATATATTTT.

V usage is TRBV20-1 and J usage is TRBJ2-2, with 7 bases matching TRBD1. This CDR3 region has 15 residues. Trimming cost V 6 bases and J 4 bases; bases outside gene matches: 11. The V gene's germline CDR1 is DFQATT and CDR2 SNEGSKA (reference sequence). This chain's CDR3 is CSATSGTVLTGELFF. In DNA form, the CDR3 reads TGCAGTGCGACCTCCGGGACAGTCCTCACCGGGGAGCTGTTTTTT.

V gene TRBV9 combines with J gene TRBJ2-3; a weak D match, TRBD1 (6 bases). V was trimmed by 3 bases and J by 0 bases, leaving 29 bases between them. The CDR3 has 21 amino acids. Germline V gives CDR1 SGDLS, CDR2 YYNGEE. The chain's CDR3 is CASSGEKIGFRPGQSTDTQYF. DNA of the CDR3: TGTGCCAGCAGCGGTGAAAAGATAGGGTTCCGACCGGGACAAAGCACAGATACGCAGTATTTT.

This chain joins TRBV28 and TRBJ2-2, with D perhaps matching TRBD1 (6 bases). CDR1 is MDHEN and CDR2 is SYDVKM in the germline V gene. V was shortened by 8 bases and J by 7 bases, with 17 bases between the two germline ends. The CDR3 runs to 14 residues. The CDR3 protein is CASSGTPYDGELFF. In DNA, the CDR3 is TGTGCCAGCTCCGGGACACCCTATGACGGGGAGCTGTTTTTT.

CDR3 amino acids: CASSPTRGSPYEQYF. CDR3 in DNA: TGCGCCAGCAGCCCGACGAGGGGGAGCCCCTACGAGCAGTACTTC. J is TRBJ2-7 and V is TRBV4-1; tentative D call: TRBD1 (6 bases). The CDR3 length is 15 residues. CDR1 MGHRA and CDR2 YSYEKL come from the germline V gene. Trimming took off 4 bases at V and 2 bases at J, with 15 bases between the two ends.

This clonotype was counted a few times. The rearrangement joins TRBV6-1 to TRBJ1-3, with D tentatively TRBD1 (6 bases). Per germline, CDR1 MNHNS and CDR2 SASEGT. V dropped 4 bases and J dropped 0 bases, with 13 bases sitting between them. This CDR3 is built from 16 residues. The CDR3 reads CASSGNREHSGNTIYF. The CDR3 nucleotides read TGTGCCAGCAGTGGAAACAGGGAACACTCTGGAAACACCATATATTTT.

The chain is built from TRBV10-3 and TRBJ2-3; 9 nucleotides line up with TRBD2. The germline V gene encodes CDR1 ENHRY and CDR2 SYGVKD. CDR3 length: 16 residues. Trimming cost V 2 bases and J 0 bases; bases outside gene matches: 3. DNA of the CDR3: TGTGCCATCAGTGAGGCGAGCGGGGGGAGCACAGATACGCAGTATTTT. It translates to CAISEASGGSTDTQYF.

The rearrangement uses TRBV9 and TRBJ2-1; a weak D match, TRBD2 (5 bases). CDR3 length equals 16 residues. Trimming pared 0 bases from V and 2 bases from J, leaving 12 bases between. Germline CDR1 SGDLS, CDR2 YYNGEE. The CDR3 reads CASSVVGGSAYNEQFF. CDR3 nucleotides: TGTGCCAGCAGCGTAGTGGGCGGGTCCGCCTACAATGAGCAGTTCTTC. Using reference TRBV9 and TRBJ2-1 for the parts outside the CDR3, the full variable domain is DSGVTQTPKHLITATGQRVTLRCSPRSGDLSVYWYQQSLDQGLQFLIQYYNGEERAKGNILERFSAQQFPDLHSELNLSSLELGDSALYFCASSVVGGSAYNEQFFGPGTRLTVL.

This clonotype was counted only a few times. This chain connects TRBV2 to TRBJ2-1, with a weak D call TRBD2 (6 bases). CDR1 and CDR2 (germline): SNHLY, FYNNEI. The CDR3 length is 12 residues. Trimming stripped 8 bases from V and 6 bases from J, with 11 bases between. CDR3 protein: CASRTSRNEQFF. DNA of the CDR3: TGTGCCAGCCGTACTAGCCGCAATGAGCAGTTCTTC.

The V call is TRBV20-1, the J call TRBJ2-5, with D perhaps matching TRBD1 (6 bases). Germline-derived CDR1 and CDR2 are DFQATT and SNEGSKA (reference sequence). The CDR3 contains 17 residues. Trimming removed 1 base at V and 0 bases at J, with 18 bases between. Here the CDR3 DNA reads TGCAGTGCTAGAGCTTACGAGATTACAGGGTACCAAGAGACCCAGTACTTC. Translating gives CSARAYEITGYQETQYF.

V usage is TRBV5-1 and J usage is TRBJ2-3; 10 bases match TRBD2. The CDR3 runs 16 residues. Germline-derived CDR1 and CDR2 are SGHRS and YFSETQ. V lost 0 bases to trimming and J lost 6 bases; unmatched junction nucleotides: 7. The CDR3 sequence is CASSLGGSGGQDTQYF. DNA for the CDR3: TGCGCCAGCAGCTTGGGGGGTAGCGGGGGGCAGGATACGCAGTATTTT.

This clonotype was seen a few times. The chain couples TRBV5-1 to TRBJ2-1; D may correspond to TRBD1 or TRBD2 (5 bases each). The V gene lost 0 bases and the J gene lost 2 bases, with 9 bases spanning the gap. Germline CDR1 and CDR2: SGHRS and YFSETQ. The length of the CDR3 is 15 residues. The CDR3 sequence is CASSLEQGAYNEQFF. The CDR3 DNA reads TGCGCCAGCAGCTTGGAGCAGGGAGCCTACAATGAGCAGTTCTTC.

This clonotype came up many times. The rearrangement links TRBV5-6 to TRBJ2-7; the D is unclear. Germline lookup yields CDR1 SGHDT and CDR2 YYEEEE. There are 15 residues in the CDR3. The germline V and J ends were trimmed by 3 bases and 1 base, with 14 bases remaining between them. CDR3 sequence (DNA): TGTGCCAGCAGCTCTCTAGTTACCCAGTCCTACGAGCAGTACTTC. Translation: CASSSLVTQSYEQYF.

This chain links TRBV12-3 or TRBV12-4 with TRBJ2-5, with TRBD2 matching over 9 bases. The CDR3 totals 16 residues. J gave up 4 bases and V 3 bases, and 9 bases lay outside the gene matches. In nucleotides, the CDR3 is TGTGCCAGCAGTTTTCGCGCGGGGGGGACGAGAGAGACCCAGTACTTC. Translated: CASSFRAGGTRETQYF.